This T cell receptor beta chain derives from a study of monozygotic twins with cystic fibrosis. Study information: Libraries were built from around 2.8 micrograms of fragmented DNA using about 15 PCR cycles.

The table came from immunoSEQ multiplex PCR; TCRdb's copy has only in-frame clones and leaves some out. The sample carries about 19,000 clones, around 97% recorded once. General study findings and limits: Unrelated CF individuals shared fewer identical clonotypes than monozygotic CF twins. Low clonality (median approximately 0.0095) suggested a mostly naive repertoire. Shared CDR3 numbers were not associated with age, concordance or severity.

Notes on this clone: The antigen is unknown.

Germline V lookup: CDR1 GTSNPN, CDR2 SVGIG (reference sequence). This CDR3 is built from 13 residues. V was cut by 3 bases and J by 4 bases, with 12 bases left in between. Material for sequencing was blood. The clonotype comes from a woman in her twenties or thirties with cystic fibrosis. This chain connects TRBV30 to TRBJ1-2; D perhaps matches TRBD1 (6 bases). This CDR3 reads CAWSPGGRYGYTF. In DNA, the CDR3 is TGTGCCTGGAGCCCGGGGGGGCGCTATGGCTACACCTTC.